The following is a T cell receptor (beta chain) sequence with its context. The antigen is undetermined. The sample is drawn from a study of T cell responses to AZD1222 COVID-19 vaccine. Points from the study as a whole: The donor group comprised mostly white British people and more females; the analysis possibly underestimated clonal diversity. Repertoire collection took place solely once the T cell response had peaked.

This CDR3 has 15 amino acids. The V end lost 4 bases, the J end lost 4 bases, and 14 bases lay between the germline ends. Per germline, CDR1 MGHDK and CDR2 SYGVNS. Profiled with immunoSEQ multiplex PCR; TCRdb holds only in-frame clones, not every one. The table lists 150,000 to 200,000 clones, approximately 86% of them singletons. The receptor was isolated from an adult in good health. The chain has TRBV25-1 and TRBJ2-1; either TRBD1 or TRBD2 may supply D (5 bases each). The sequences come from peripheral blood, collected on day 0 of AZD1222 vaccination. In nucleotides, the CDR3 is TGTGCCAGCAGTGCCCCCTACGAGGGGTACAATGAGCAGTTCTTC. This encodes CASSAPYEGYNEQFF.